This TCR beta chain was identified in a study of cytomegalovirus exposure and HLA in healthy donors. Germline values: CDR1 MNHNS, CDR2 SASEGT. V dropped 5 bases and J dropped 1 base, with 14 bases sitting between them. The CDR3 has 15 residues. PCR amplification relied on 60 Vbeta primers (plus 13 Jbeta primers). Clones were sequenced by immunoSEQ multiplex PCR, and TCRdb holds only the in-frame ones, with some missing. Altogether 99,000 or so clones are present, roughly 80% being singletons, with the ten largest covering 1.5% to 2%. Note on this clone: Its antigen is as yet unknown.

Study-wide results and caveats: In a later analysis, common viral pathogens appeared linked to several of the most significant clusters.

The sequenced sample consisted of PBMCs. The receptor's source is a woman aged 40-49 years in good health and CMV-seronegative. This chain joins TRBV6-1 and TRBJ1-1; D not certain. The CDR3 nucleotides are TGTGCCAGCAGTTCATTAACTAGGGCGAACACTGAAGCTTTCTTT. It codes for CASSSLTRANTEAFF.